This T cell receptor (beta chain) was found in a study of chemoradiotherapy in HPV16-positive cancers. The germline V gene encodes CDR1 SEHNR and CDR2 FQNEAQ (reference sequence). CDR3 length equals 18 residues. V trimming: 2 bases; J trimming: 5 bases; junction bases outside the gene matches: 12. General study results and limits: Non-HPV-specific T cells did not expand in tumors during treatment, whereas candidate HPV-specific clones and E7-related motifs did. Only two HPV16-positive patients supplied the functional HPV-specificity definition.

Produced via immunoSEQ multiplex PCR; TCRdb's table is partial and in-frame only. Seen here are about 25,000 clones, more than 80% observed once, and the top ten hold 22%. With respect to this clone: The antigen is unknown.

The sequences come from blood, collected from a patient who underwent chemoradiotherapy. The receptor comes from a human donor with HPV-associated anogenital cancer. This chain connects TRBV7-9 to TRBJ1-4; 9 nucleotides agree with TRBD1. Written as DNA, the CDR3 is TGTGCCAGCAGCTTACTTCTTACGTCCGGGACAGGGAATGAAAAACTGTTTTTT. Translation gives CASSLLLTSGTGNEKLFF. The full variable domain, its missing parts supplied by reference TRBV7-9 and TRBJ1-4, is DTGVSQNPRHKITKRGQNVTFRCDPISEHNRLYWYRQTLGQGPEFLTYFQNEAQLEKSRLLSDRFSAERPKGSFSTLEIQRTEQGDSAMYLCASSLLLTSGTGNEKLFFGSGTQLSVL.